The rows below give T cell receptor beta chains drawn from one sample of a study of beta chain features in type 1 diabetes. Data came from immunoSEQ multiplex PCR; TCRdb stores just in-frame clones and leaves some out. The repertoire has about 350,000 clones, about 20% of them found once; the top ten carry around 0.04%. The sequenced sample was naive CD4+ T cells from blood. These receptor sequences come from a woman under 30 in good health. CDR3s include the opening cysteine and the closing phenylalanine or tryptophan. The order of the fields is V gene, clone size, J gene, D gene, CDR3 DNA, CDR3 protein. D genes are given only for firm matches. Clone size, where shown, is once, few, many, or a class for clones that have expanded.

TRBV18,few,TRBJ2-1,TRBD2,TGTGCCAGCTCATCCGGGACTAGCGGCGCCAATGAGCAGTTCTTC,CASSSGTSGANEQFF
TRBV5-1,-,TRBJ2-6,TRBD1,TGCGCCAGCAGCTCAAGTCCGGACAGGGCTTCTGGGGCCAACGTCCTGACTTTC,CASSSSPDRASGANVLTF
TRBV20-1,-,TRBJ1-1,-,TGCAGTGCTAACGTTGGAGCAGCTTTCTTT,CSANVGAAFF
TRBV5-6,few,TRBJ1-6,-,TGTGCCAGCAGCTTAGGGGGACTATCACCCCTCCACTTT,CASSLGGLSPLHF
TRBV2,-,TRBJ2-3,TRBD1,TGTGCCAGCAGTCTGGACAGGGATTCAGATACGCAGTATTTT,CASSLDRDSDTQYF
TRBV6-1,-,TRBJ2-5,-,TGTGCCGGTAGGGGCGGAGAGACCCAGTACTTC,CAGRGGETQYF
TRBV29-1,few,TRBJ1-1,-,TGCAGCGTTTTTAAGAACACTGAAGCTTTCTTT,CSVFKNTEAFF
TRBV6-5,-,TRBJ1-2,TRBD1,TGTGCCAGCAGTTCGACAGGGGAGGACTATGGCTACACCTTC,CASSSTGEDYGYTF
TRBV7-9,-,TRBJ2-3,TRBD1,TGTGCCAGCAGCGGGCCAGGGGGAAGCACAGATACGCAGTATTTT,CASSGPGGSTDTQYF
TRBV10-3,few,TRBJ2-1,TRBD2,TGTGCCATCAGTGAGGGGGTGACTAGCGGGGGGAGTGAGCAGTTCTTC,CAISEGVTSGGSEQFF
TRBV11-2,-,TRBJ2-7,-,TGTGCCAGCAGCGCGGGACTTGTATACGAGCAGTACTTC,CASSAGLVYEQYF
TRBV19,-,TRBJ2-7,TRBD1,TGTGCCAGTAGTTCGAGGACAGGGTCCTACGAGCAGTACTTC,CASSSRTGSYEQYF
TRBV2,few,TRBJ2-1,-,TGTGCCAGCAGGGCATATGAGCAGTTCTTC,CASRAYEQFF
TRBV18,few,TRBJ2-1,TRBD2,TGTGCCAGCTCACCGACCCCACTTCCGGGTAGCGGGGGCCTCGATGAGCAGTTCTTC,CASSPTPLPGSGGLDEQFF
TRBV18,-,TRBJ2-3,-,TGTGCCAGCTCAAGAGGGACACTGGCAGATACGCAGTATTTT,CASSRGTLADTQYF
TRBV28,few,TRBJ2-3,TRBD2,TGTGCCAGCAGGTTTTGGCGGGGGGATAGATCAGATACGCAGTATTTT,CASRFWRGDRSDTQYF
TRBV19,-,TRBJ2-7,-,TGTGCCAGTAGTATCGGGGGAGTAGGCTACGAGCAGTACTTC,CASSIGGVGYEQYF
TRBV7-9,-,TRBJ1-2,TRBD1,TGTGCCAGCAGCGGACAGGGGACTGGCTACACCTTC,CASSGQGTGYTF
TRBV6-5,-,TRBJ2-5,-,TGTGCCAGCACCGACGAGGCTCAAGAGACCCAGTACTTC,CASTDEAQETQYF
TRBV5-1,-,TRBJ2-6,-,TGCGCCAGCAGTTCACAGCTCTCTGGGGCCAACGTCCTGACTTTC,CASSSQLSGANVLTF
TRBV14,few,TRBJ2-7,-,TGTGCCAGCAGCCAAGTGAACTCTTTGCGTGAGCAGTACTTC,CASSQVNSLREQYF
TRBV10-3,-,TRBJ2-1,TRBD2,TGTGCCATCAAGGATAGCGGGAGATACAATGAGCAGTTCTTC,CAIKDSGRYNEQFF
TRBV14,-,TRBJ2-5,TRBD1,TGTGCCAGCAGCCGTGGGACAGGGCAGCAAGAGACCCAGTACTTC,CASSRGTGQQETQYF
TRBV7-2,-,TRBJ2-5,-,TGTGCCAGCAGCTTAGAAGCCGGAGAGACCCAGTACTTC,CASSLEAGETQYF
TRBV20-1,-,TRBJ2-3,-,TGCAGTGCCGGGAGAGAAGATACGCAGTATTTT,CSAGREDTQYF
TRBV7-2,few,TRBJ1-6,TRBD1,TGTGCCAGCAGCCCCTGGGACAGGGGTAGCTCACCCCTCCACTTT,CASSPWDRGSSPLHF
TRBV5-4,-,TRBJ1-2,TRBD1,TGTGCCAGCAGCCCAGGGACAGGGCGAAACTATGGCTACACCTTC,CASSPGTGRNYGYTF
TRBV6-5,few,TRBJ2-7,-,TGTGCCAGCAGTTACTCCTCAGGGAAGCTCTACGAGCAGTACTTC,CASSYSSGKLYEQYF
TRBV27,-,TRBJ2-7,TRBD2,TGTGCCAGCGGGACTAGCGGACTATACGAGCAGTACTTC,CASGTSGLYEQYF
TRBV7-9,few,TRBJ1-1,-,TGTGCCAGCGACCTTCTCGTTTACGGGTATGCAGCTTTCTTT,CASDLLVYGYAAFF
TRBV5-6,few,TRBJ2-5,TRBD1,TGTGCCAGCAGCCCCGGACAGGGATTGAAGACCCAGTACTTC,CASSPGQGLKTQYF
TRBV2,-,TRBJ1-1,-,TGTGCCAGCAGTCGCCCTGAGGATCCGAACACTGAAGCTTTCTTT,CASSRPEDPNTEAFF
TRBV7-3,few,TRBJ2-7,TRBD1,TGTGCCAGCAGTTTAGACAGGGCCTACGAGCAGTACTTC,CASSLDRAYEQYF
TRBV7-9,-,TRBJ2-5,-,TGTGCCAGCAGCTTTCGAGACACACAAGAGACCCAGTACTTC,CASSFRDTQETQYF
TRBV9,-,TRBJ2-1,TRBD2,TGTGCCAGAAGAAGGGGCAGCGGGAGGGCCGAGACGGGTGAGCAGTTCTTC,CARRRGSGRAETGEQFF
TRBV4-1,few,TRBJ2-7,-,TGCGCCAGCAGCCCCAGGGGGCTAGCGGGGACCTACGAGCAGTACTTC,CASSPRGLAGTYEQYF
TRBV30,few,TRBJ2-2,TRBD2,TGTGCCTGGACCCTAGCGGGAGGGACCGGGGAGCTGTTTTTT,CAWTLAGGTGELFF
TRBV29-1,-,TRBJ2-6,TRBD1,TGCAGCGCCGCGGCAGGGGGTGTCTCTGGGGCCAACGTCCTGACTTTC,CSAAAGGVSGANVLTF
TRBV20-1,few,TRBJ2-3,-,TGCAGTGCTCCCAGGGCCGATACGCAGTATTTT,CSAPRADTQYF
TRBV6-6,few,TRBJ1-1,-,TGTGCCAGCAGTTACACCAGGGAGGACACTGAAGCTTTCTTT,CASSYTREDTEAFF
TRBV6-6,few,TRBJ2-1,TRBD1,TGTGCCAGCAGTCGATCCCGGACAGGGGCCATCCATGAGCAGTTCTTC,CASSRSRTGAIHEQFF
TRBV7-2,-,TRBJ2-3,TRBD2,TGTGCCAGCAGCTCGCGGGGGGGACAAGATACGCAGTATTTT,CASSSRGGQDTQYF
TRBV29-1,-,TRBJ1-1,TRBD1,TGCAGCGTTGAAGGGTACAGGGGGACTGAAGCTTTCTTT,CSVEGYRGTEAFF
TRBV30,-,TRBJ2-4,TRBD2,TGTGCCTGGAGTGATAGCGGGAGCGGGCGGGGAAACATTCAGTACTTC,CAWSDSGSGRGNIQYF
TRBV14,-,TRBJ1-3,-,TGTGCCAGCAAAGTGGGGCCCTCTGGAAACACCATATATTTT,CASKVGPSGNTIYF
TRBV5-6,few,TRBJ2-4,TRBD2,TGTGCCAGCAGCTTCGGTCCGGGGGGAGAAAACATTCAGTACTTC,CASSFGPGGENIQYF
TRBV2,-,TRBJ2-7,-,TGTGCCAGCAGCAACAGGGACGAGCAGTACTTC,CASSNRDEQYF
TRBV18,few,TRBJ2-7,TRBD1,TGTGCCAGCTCCCCCAGGGACAGCTCCTACGAGCAGTACTTC,CASSPRDSSYEQYF
TRBV10-3,-,TRBJ2-7,-,TGTGCCATCAGTGAGTCCGGCTACGAGCAGTACTTC,CAISESGYEQYF
TRBV10-3,-,TRBJ2-7,-,TGTGCCATCAGCAAACAGGGCCGCGAGCAGTACTTC,CAISKQGREQYF
TRBV5-4,-,TRBJ1-1,TRBD1,TGTGCCAGCAGTTTCGACAGGGCAGGGGTTGGTAACACTGAAGCTTTCTTT,CASSFDRAGVGNTEAFF
TRBV18,few,TRBJ2-6,-,TGTGCCAGCTCACCCTCCTCTGGGGCCAACGTCCTGACTTTC,CASSPSSGANVLTF
TRBV19,few,TRBJ1-1,TRBD1,TGTGCCAGTAGGCGGGACAGTGGGTCTACCGAAGCTTTCTTT,CASRRDSGSTEAFF